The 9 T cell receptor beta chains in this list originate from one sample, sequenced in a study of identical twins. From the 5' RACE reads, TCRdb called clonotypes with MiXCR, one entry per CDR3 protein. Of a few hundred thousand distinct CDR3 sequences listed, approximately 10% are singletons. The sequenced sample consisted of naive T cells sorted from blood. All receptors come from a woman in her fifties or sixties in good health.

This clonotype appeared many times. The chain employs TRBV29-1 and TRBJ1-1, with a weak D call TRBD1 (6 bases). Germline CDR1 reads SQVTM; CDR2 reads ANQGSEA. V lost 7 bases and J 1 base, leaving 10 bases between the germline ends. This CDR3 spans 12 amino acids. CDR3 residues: CSGEGENTEAFF. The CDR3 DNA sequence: TGCAGCGGGGAGGGGGAGAACACTGAAGCTTTCTTT.

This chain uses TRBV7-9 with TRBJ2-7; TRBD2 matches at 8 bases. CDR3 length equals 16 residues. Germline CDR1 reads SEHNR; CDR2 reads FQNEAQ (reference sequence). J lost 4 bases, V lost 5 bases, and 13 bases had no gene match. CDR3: CASSPPTSEGSYEQYV. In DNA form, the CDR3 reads TGTGCCAGCAGCCCACCGACTAGCGAGGGTTCGTACGAGCAGTACGTC.

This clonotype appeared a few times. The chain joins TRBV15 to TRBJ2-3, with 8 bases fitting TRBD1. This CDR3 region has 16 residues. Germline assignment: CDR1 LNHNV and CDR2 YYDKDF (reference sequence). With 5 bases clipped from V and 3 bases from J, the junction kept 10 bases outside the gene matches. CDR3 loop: CATSPRIRQGTDTQYF. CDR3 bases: TGTGCCACCAGCCCCAGGATCCGACAGGGGACAGATACGCAGTATTTT.

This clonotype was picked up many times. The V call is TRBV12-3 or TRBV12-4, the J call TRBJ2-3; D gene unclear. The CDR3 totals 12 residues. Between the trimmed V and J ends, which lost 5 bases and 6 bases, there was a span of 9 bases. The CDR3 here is CASSPGRDTQYF. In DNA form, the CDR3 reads TGTGCCAGCAGTCCCGGGCGTGATACGCAGTATTTT.

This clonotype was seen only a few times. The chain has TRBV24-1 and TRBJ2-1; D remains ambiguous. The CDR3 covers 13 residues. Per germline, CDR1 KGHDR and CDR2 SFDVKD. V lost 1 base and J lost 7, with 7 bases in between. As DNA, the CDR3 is TGTGCCACCAGTGATTTCCCCTTAAATGAGCAGTTCTTC. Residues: CATSDFPLNEQFF.

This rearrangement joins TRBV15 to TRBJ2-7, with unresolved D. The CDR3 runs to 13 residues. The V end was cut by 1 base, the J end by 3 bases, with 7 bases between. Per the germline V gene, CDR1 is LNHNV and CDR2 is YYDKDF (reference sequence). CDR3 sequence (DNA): TGTGCCACCAGCAGAGTTGGTGGCTACGAGCAGTACTTC. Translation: CATSRVGGYEQYF.

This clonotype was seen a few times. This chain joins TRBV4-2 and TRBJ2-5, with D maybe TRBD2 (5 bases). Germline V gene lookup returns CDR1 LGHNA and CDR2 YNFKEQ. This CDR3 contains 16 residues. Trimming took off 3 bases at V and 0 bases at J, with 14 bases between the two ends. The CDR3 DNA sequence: TGTGCCAGCAGCCAGGTGGCTAGCCAGTACCAAGAGACCCAGTACTTC. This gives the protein CASSQVASQYQETQYF.

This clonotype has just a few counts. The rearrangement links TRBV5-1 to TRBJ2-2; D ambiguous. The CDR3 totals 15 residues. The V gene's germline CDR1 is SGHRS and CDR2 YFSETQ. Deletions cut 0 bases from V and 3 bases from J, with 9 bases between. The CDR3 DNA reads TGCGCCAGCAGCTTGGCTCTCCCGGACACCGGGGAGCTGTTTTTT. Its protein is CASSLALPDTGELFF.

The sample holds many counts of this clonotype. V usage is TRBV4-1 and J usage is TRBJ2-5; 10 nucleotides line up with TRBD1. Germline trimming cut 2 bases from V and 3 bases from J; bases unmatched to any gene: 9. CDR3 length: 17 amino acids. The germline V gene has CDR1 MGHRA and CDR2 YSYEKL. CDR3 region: CASSQSGTGAPEETQYF. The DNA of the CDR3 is TGCGCCAGCAGCCAATCCGGGACAGGGGCGCCGGAAGAGACCCAGTACTTC.